This note documents a single T cell receptor beta chain sequence. The sample is drawn from a study of regulatory T cells in long-lasting Graves disease. Deletions cut 5 bases from V and 0 bases from J, with 16 bases between. The CDR3 length is 17 residues. Library construction for TCR beta used iRepertoire HTBI primers and Arm-PCR of CDR3 regions. Each CDR3 protein gets one entry after TCRdb re-called the multiplex PCR reads with MiXCR. Found here are about 530,000 distinct CDR3 sequences, 15% to 20% of them singletons; the top ten hold approximately 25%. Time point given: newly diagnosed GD, antithyroid drugs for less than 3 months. Extracted PBMC RNA gave rise to the TCR library. These data also featured in a second study, about T cells in Graves' hyperthyroidism and ophthalmopathy.

This sequence joins TRBV12-3 or TRBV12-4 and TRBJ2-2; no firm D call. The receptor was derived from a woman aged 35-65 years with Graves disease. This specimen was peripheral blood mononuclear cells (PBMCs), taken at new diagnosis, from a patient treated with antithyroid drugs. The CDR3 sequence is CASSEALVGANTGELFF. The CDR3 DNA follows: TGTGCCAGCAGTGAAGCCCTAGTCGGCGCGAACACCGGGGAGCTGTTTTTT.